A single TCR beta chain is shown here with its context. No antigen is known for it. The sample is drawn from a study of T cell responses to AZD1222 COVID-19 vaccine. Study-level findings and limits: Variant regions that are unmutated are reportedly the target of nearly half of spike-specific TCRs.

Clones were sequenced by immunoSEQ multiplex PCR, and TCRdb holds only the in-frame ones, with some missing. The data hold under 200,000 clones, with around 92% observed a single time. CDR1 is SGHVS, CDR2 FQNEAQ, per germline. There are 15 residues in the CDR3. V dropped 6 bases and J dropped 4; count of bases not matched to a gene: 11. Sequenced here: peripheral blood, sampled 28 days after the second AZD1222 dose. The clonotype originates from an adult who received the AZD1222 COVID-19 vaccine. The V call is TRBV7-8, the J call TRBJ1-1; 7 nucleotides match TRBD1. The CDR3 nucleotides read TGTGCCAGCAGGGGTGACAGGGTCCAGCGCACTGAAGCTTTCTTT. Amino acids: CASRGDRVQRTEAFF.